Below are 9 T cell receptor beta chains sequenced from a single sample in a study of early T cells in non-severe SARS-CoV-2 infection. TCRdb re-analysed the 5' RACE reads in MiXCR, keeping a single row per CDR3 protein. The sample yields 55,000 to 75,000 distinct CDR3 sequences, 12% seen once. The specimen was whole blood. These TCRs come from an adult who was a healthcare worker with PCR-confirmed SARS-CoV-2 infection or an uninfected control (not recorded which).

This clonotype occurred many times. The V call is TRBV27, the J call TRBJ1-6; the D gene is possibly TRBD1 (6 bases). The V and J ends lost 6 bases and 2 bases respectively, with 11 bases between them. The CDR3 is 15 residues long. The V gene's germline CDR1 is MNHEY and CDR2 SMNVEV (reference sequence). The CDR3 bases are TGTGCCAGCAGCTTCAACAGGGCCTATAATTCACCCCTCCACTTT. Residues: CASSFNRAYNSPLHF.

The chain has TRBV6-5 and TRBJ2-2, with 8 nucleotides matching TRBD1. Trimming cost V 6 bases and J 3 bases; bases outside gene matches: 3. Germline CDR1 reads MNHEY; CDR2 reads SVGAGI. CDR3 size: 14 residues. CDR3 coding DNA: TGTGCCAGCAGCAGGGGGCTCGACACCGGGGAGCTGTTTTTT. Protein: CASSRGLDTGELFF.

The chain joins TRBV12-3 or TRBV12-4 to TRBJ2-3; TRBD2 might be the D (7 bases). V shed 3 bases and J shed 2 bases, with 12 bases lying between them. CDR3 length: 15 residues. The CDR3 protein is CASSFSRGHTDTQYF. For the CDR3, the DNA is TGTGCCAGCAGTTTCTCGCGGGGGCACACAGATACGCAGTATTTT.

In this sample, this clonotype turned up many times. V gene TRBV3-1 combines with J gene TRBJ2-4; no clear D. CDR1 LGHDT and CDR2 YNNKEL come from the germline V gene (reference sequence). V lost 3 bases to trimming and J lost 1 base, with 4 bases between them. The CDR3 covers 13 residues. CDR3 region: CASSQGAKNIQYF. In DNA, the CDR3 is TGTGCCAGCAGCCAGGGGGCCAAAAACATTCAGTACTTC.

This clonotype was found many times. CDR3 DNA: TGTGCCAGCGGGCGGGGGGGCACAGATACGCAGTATTTT. Residues: CASGRGGTDTQYF. The chain couples TRBV5-6 to TRBJ2-3; 8 bases match TRBD2. Germline trimming cut 7 bases from V and 1 base from J; bases unmatched to any gene: 2. CDR1 is SGHDT, CDR2 YYEEEE, per germline. The CDR3 runs to 13 residues.

This clonotype was seen only a few times. The chain is built from TRBV9 and TRBJ1-3; 10 bases are a match to TRBD1. V was clipped by 4 bases and J by 0 bases; unmatched bases: 7. The CDR3 spans 17 residues. Germline CDR1 reads SGDLS; CDR2 reads YYNGEE. The CDR3 protein is CASSPSGTGDSGNTIYF. CDR3 coding DNA: TGTGCCAGCAGCCCCTCCGGGACAGGGGACTCTGGAAACACCATATATTTT.

This clonotype has at least ten counts. The rearrangement joins TRBV6-6 to TRBJ2-5; possibly TRBD1 for D (6 bases). The CDR3 is 14 residues long. Deletions cut 4 bases from V and 2 bases from J, with 11 bases between. CDR1 and CDR2 from the germline V gene are MNHNY and SVGAGI (reference sequence). CDR3 nucleotide sequence: TGTGCCAGCAGTTCGAACAGGGTACAAGAGACCCAGTACTTC. Translation: CASSSNRVQETQYF.

DNA of the CDR3: TGTGCCAGCAGGAACAGGGGCGACAATGAGCAGTTCTTC. Translated, it gives CASRNRGDNEQFF. V is TRBV6-1 and J is TRBJ2-1; 7 bases line up with TRBD1. The germline gives CDR1 MNHNS, CDR2 SASEGT. Trimming removed 6 bases from V and 5 bases from J; junction bases left unmatched: 4. The CDR3 runs to 13 residues.

This clonotype was seen many times. The chain recombines TRBV20-1 with TRBJ2-2; perhaps TRBD1 as D (5 bases). The CDR3 sequence is 14 residues long. The germline V and J ends were trimmed by 5 bases and 5 bases, with 15 bases remaining between them. Germline V gives CDR1 DFQATT, CDR2 SNEGSKA (reference sequence). CDR3 nucleotide sequence: TGCAGTGCTGTGGGGCAGGGAAAGACCGGGGAGCTGTTTTTT. Amino acid sequence: CSAVGQGKTGELFF.